Below, one T cell receptor beta chain is given with its context. Antigen unknown. The V gene end was trimmed by 2 bases and the J gene end by 9 bases; junction bases not matched to a gene: 12. This CDR3 has 16 amino acids. Per the germline V gene, CDR1 is SGDLS and CDR2 is YYNGEE. Total RNA extracted from each sample amounted to at least 5 micrograms. This specimen belongs to a study of blood T cells in healthy people across ages. Study-wide results and limits: Significant beta diversity loss was already apparent by age 40, declining roughly linearly.

Then a second PCR, running roughly 6 to 12 cycles, was carried out with a sample-barcoded 5' primer and a J-beta primer mix. The study obtained at least 3 million CDR3-containing paired-end reads from every sample. One entry per CDR3 protein results from TCRdb running MiXCR on the 5' RACE reads. The table lists about 640,000 distinct CDR3 sequences, around 54% of them singletons. Source material: blood. The V gene is TRBV9, the J gene TRBJ2-5; TRBD2 aligns across 11 bases. The receptor was derived from a man aged 55 to 69 in good health. CDR3 protein: CASSVDLAGGGTAQYF. CDR3 bases: TGTGCCAGCAGCGTGGACCTAGCGGGGGGCGGAACGGCCCAGTACTTC.